Here is one TCR beta chain with its context. What it binds is not known. These data originate in a study of CD8 T cells in ankylosing spondylitis. Whole-study results and caveats: Ankylosing spondylitis blood appeared to carry a characteristic TCR beta motif of several highly homologous variants.

V dropped 0 bases and J dropped 7 bases, with 10 bases sitting between them. This CDR3 region has 13 residues. CDR1 is DFQATT and CDR2 is SNEGSKA in the germline V gene (reference sequence). TCR beta libraries were made by quantitative 5'-RACE with molecular barcodes. TCRdb reanalysed the 5' RACE reads using MiXCR and keeps one entry per CDR3 protein. The sample has over 450,000 distinct CDR3 sequences, 9.5% to 15% seen once. Sequencing used blood, either unsorted or a sorted T cell fraction (not recorded which). V gene TRBV20-1 combines with J gene TRBJ1-5; a weak D match, TRBD1 (6 bases). The receptor was derived from a male donor with ankylosing spondylitis. CDR3 residues: CSARESGEQPQHF. The CDR3 region has the DNA TGCAGTGCTAGAGAGTCAGGGGAGCAGCCCCAGCATTTT.